Each of the 18 T cell receptor beta chains below was sequenced from the same sample in a study of vaccination effects on CD4 cells after COVID-19. Profiled with immunoSEQ multiplex PCR; TCRdb holds only in-frame clones, not every one. Of fewer than 60,000 clones detected, approximately 72% appear once; the ten largest clones hold about 4.5%. Following 10 days of culture, CD4+ T cells were isolated. The vaccine given was either BNT162b2 or mRNA-1273, in two doses. Their target antigens are unknown. This specimen was CD4+ T cells from PBMCs cultured without peptide, taken after COVID-19 vaccination. The receptors here all came from a human donor who received a COVID-19 vaccine.

This chain connects TRBV5-8 to TRBJ2-1; D remains ambiguous. This CDR3 spans 14 amino acids. The V and J ends lost 5 bases and 4 bases respectively, with 13 bases between them. Germline V gives CDR1 SGHTS, CDR2 YDEGEE. The CDR3 bases are TGTGCCAGCAGTTCCCGACGTAATTACAATGAGCAGTTCTTC. Its protein is CASSSRRNYNEQFF.

The V and J genes are TRBV2 and TRBJ2-7, with TRBD2 as a possible D gene (6 bases). Trimming stripped 6 bases from V and 2 bases from J, with 8 bases between. The CDR3 has 12 residues. Germline V gives CDR1 SNHLY, CDR2 FYNNEI. As DNA, the CDR3 is TGTGCCAGCAGAGGGAGGCCCTACGAGCAGTACTTC. This sequence encodes CASRGRPYEQYF.

CDR3 sequence reads: CASSPGLAGGREQFF. In DNA, the CDR3 is TGTGCCAGCAGCCCTGGACTAGCGGGGGGGCGTGAGCAGTTCTTC. The V gene is TRBV7-8, the J gene TRBJ2-1, with 15 bases matching TRBD2. The V segment lost 5 bases and the J segment 9 bases; nucleotides outside the gene matches: 5. Germline CDR1 and CDR2: SGHVS and FQNEAQ. The CDR3 runs to 15 residues. The whole variable domain, remainder taken from reference TRBV7-8 and TRBJ2-1, is GAGVSQSPRYKVAKRGQDVALRCDPISGHVSLFWYQQALGQGPEFLTYFQNEAQLDKSGLPSDRFFAERPEGSVSTLKIQRTQQEDSAVYLCASSPGLAGGREQFFGPGTRLTVL.

In this sample, this clone turned up a few times. V gene TRBV10-3 combines with J gene TRBJ1-2, with 7 bases lining up with TRBD1. There are 14 residues in the CDR3. Germline V gene lookup returns CDR1 ENHRY and CDR2 SYGVKD. V was pared by 2 bases and J by 6 bases, with 6 bases of the junction left unmatched. CDR3 sequence: CAISEPGDRHGYTF. CDR3 DNA: TGTGCCATCAGTGAGCCGGGGGACAGACATGGCTACACCTTC.

The rearrangement uses TRBV7-2 and TRBJ2-2; D not certain. CDR3 length equals 16 residues. V shed 5 bases and J shed 0 bases, with 13 bases lying between them. Germline V gene sequence: CDR1 SGHTA, CDR2 FQGNSA. This CDR3 is CASSPRVSANTGELFF. In DNA form, the CDR3 reads TGTGCCAGCAGCCCCCGCGTAAGCGCGAACACCGGGGAGCTGTTTTTT.

The gene calls are TRBV5-6 and TRBJ1-2; tentative D call: TRBD1 (5 bases). V was pared by 0 bases and J by 4 bases, with 13 bases between. Germline V gene data show CDR1 as SGHDT and CDR2 as YYEEEE. The CDR3 totals 15 residues. The chain's CDR3 is CASSLVAGWSYGYTF. CDR3 DNA: TGTGCCAGCAGCTTGGTGGCAGGGTGGAGCTATGGCTACACCTTC.

The rearrangement joins TRBV6-6 to TRBJ1-1, with D perhaps TRBD1 (5 bases). CDR3 length: 13 residues. Germline CDR1 MNHNY, CDR2 SVGAGI (reference sequence). Trimming took 8 bases from V and 7 from J, leaving 17 bases between them. The CDR3 nucleotides are TGTGCCAGCCACGGGGGTTTTGGGGGTGAAGCTTTCTTT. Protein: CASHGGFGGEAFF.

The chain recombines TRBV18 with TRBJ2-5; TRBD2 matches at 7 bases. CDR1 and CDR2 (germline): KGHSH, LQKENI. V lost 5 bases and J lost 5; bases outside the gene matches: 5. This CDR3 comprises 13 residues. Here the CDR3 DNA reads TGTGCCAGCTCAGCGGGACTAACGGAGACCCAGTACTTC. It specifies CASSAGLTETQYF.

The CDR3 region is CATPSAGGPDTQYF. The CDR3 coding sequence is TGTGCCACCCCGTCAGCGGGAGGGCCGGATACGCAGTATTTT. V usage is TRBV2 and J usage is TRBJ2-3; 10 nucleotides align to TRBD2. The V segment lost 10 bases and the J segment 6 bases; nucleotides outside the gene matches: 10. This CDR3 has 14 residues. CDR1 and CDR2 from the germline V gene are SNHLY and FYNNEI.

The chain employs TRBV6-5 and TRBJ2-1; 8 bases align to TRBD2. CDR1 and CDR2 (germline): MNHEY, SVGAGI. V gave up 6 bases and J gave up 7 bases; unmatched junction bases: 5. The CDR3 is 13 amino acids. This chain's CDR3 is CASRRAGANEQFF. CDR3 bases: TGTGCCAGCAGGCGAGCGGGAGCGAATGAGCAGTTCTTC.

The rearrangement joins TRBV28 to TRBJ2-5, with D perhaps assigned TRBD1 or TRBD2 (5 bases each). Germline assignment: CDR1 MDHEN and CDR2 SYDVKM. V was clipped by 6 bases and J by 7 bases, with 15 bases between them. The CDR3 is made up of 13 amino acids. The CDR3 DNA reads TGTGCCAGCAGCCTAGGACGGGACGCGACCCAGTACTTC. It encodes CASSLGRDATQYF.

The genes are TRBV19 and TRBJ1-1; possibly TRBD1 for D (5 bases). V dropped 9 bases and J dropped 2 bases, with 19 bases sitting between them. Germline V gene data show CDR1 as LNHDA and CDR2 as SQIVND (reference sequence). The CDR3 sequence is 15 residues long. CDR3 DNA sequence: TGTGCCAGACGACCCACGGGACCTCTTAACACTGAAGCTTTCTTT. It codes for CARRPTGPLNTEAFF.

This clone was detected ten times or more. The chain has TRBV30 and TRBJ2-7; 14 bases are shared with TRBD2. V trimming: 4 bases; J trimming: 4 bases; junction bases outside the gene matches: 6. The CDR3 has 15 amino acids. CDR1 is GTSNPN, CDR2 SVGIG, per germline (reference sequence). CDR3 sequence reads: CAWTHWTSGRYEQYF. The CDR3 bases are TGTGCCTGGACTCACTGGACTAGCGGGAGGTACGAGCAGTACTTC.

V gene TRBV2 combines with J gene TRBJ2-1; D not certain. CDR3 length: 14 amino acids. Germline V gives CDR1 SNHLY, CDR2 FYNNEI. With 3 bases removed from V and 3 bases from J, the gap between germline ends came to 9 bases. The CDR3 spells CASSDRAIYNEQFF. The CDR3 DNA reads as TGTGCCAGCAGTGATAGGGCAATCTACAATGAGCAGTTCTTC.

The rearrangement joins TRBV19 to TRBJ1-1, with D perhaps TRBD1 (5 bases). The CDR3 spans 15 residues. CDR1 is LNHDA and CDR2 is SQIVND in the germline V gene (reference sequence). V was pared by 6 bases and J by 0 bases, with 14 bases between. CDR3 protein: CASSSRGTLNTEAFF. The CDR3 bases are TGTGCCAGTAGCTCTCGGGGGACCTTGAACACTGAAGCTTTCTTT. The whole variable domain, remainder taken from reference TRBV19 and TRBJ1-1, is DGGITQSPKYLFRKEGQNVTLSCEQNLNHDAMYWYRQDPGQGLRLIYYSQIVNDFQKGDIAEGYSVSREKKESFPLTVTSAQKNPTAFYLCASSSRGTLNTEAFFGQGTRLTVV.

CDR3 amino acids: CASSLRQGAGANVLTF. The DNA for the CDR3 is TGTGCCAGCAGCTTGAGGCAGGGGGCGGGGGCCAACGTCCTGACTTTC. The V call is TRBV5-4, the J call TRBJ2-6; 8 bases are shared with TRBD1. The V segment lost 1 base and the J segment 4 bases; nucleotides outside the gene matches: 4. This CDR3 region has 16 residues. Per germline, CDR1 SGHNT and CDR2 YYREEE (reference sequence).

The chain recombines TRBV7-3 with TRBJ2-5; a weak D match, TRBD1 (6 bases). V lost 2 bases, J lost 5 bases, and 18 bases lay in between. Per germline, CDR1 SGHTA and CDR2 FQGTGA. This CDR3 has 16 residues. The CDR3 DNA is TGTGCCAGCAGCTTAGGCCCTCCAGGGGAACGGGAGACCCAGTACTTC. Its translation: CASSLGPPGERETQYF.

V and J are TRBV20-1 and TRBJ2-7; no firm D call. Between the trimmed V and J ends, which lost 6 bases and 0 bases, there was a span of 6 bases. This CDR3 is built from 11 residues. Per germline, CDR1 DFQATT and CDR2 SNEGSKA (reference sequence). Here the CDR3 DNA reads TGCAGTGCCCACTTCTCCTACGAGCAGTACTTC. This translates into CSAHFSYEQYF.